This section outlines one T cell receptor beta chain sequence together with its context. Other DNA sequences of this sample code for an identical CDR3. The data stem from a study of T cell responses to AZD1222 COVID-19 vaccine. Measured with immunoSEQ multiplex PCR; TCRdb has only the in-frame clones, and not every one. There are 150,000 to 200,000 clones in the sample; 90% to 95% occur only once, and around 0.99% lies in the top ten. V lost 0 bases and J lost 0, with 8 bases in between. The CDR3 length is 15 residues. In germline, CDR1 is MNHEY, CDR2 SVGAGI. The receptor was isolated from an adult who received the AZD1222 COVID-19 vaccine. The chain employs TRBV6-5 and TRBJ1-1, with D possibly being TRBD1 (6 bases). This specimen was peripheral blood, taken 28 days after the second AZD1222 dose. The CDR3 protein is CASSYSGGLNTEAFF. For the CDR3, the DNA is TGTGCCAGCAGTTACTCAGGGGGGTTGAACACTGAAGCTTTCTTT.